Included here is one T cell receptor beta chain sequence, with context. Its specific antigen is unknown. Base qualities are not at hand, and no much larger clone is one base apart. This entry is derived from a study of OX40 agonist ivuxolimab in advanced cancers. About the investigation overall: Ivuxolimab was a fully human IgG2 agonistic monoclonal antibody targeting the costimulatory receptor OX40 (CD134). Intravenous ivuxolimab was administered to patients every 2 weeks at six dose levels: 0.01, 0.1, 0.3, 1.5, 3 and 10 mg/kg. Among the roughly 52 dose-escalation patients, around 20 had hepatocellular carcinoma, around 15 melanoma, 9 renal cell carcinoma and 9 head and neck cancer. The dose-escalation cohort was 82.7% male with a mean age of approximately 60 years, ranging from about 23 to 85. Patients were allowed to have had prior anti-PD-1, anti-PD-L1 or anti-CTLA-4 therapy, and approximately 41% of the dose-escalation patients had previously received checkpoint inhibitors. Three dose-escalation patients achieved partial responses, one with hepatocellular carcinoma and two with cutaneous melanoma. Peripheral TCRbeta sequencing aimed to test whether ivuxolimab altered TCR sequence diversity and caused clonal T-cell expansion. The monotherapy dose-escalation portion (N ≈ 50 patients) of the phase I ivuxolimab trial is reported in the paper. Study-level results and caveats: Low levels of normalized T-cell clonal expansion were also seen in some patients who did not respond. At doses of 0.1 to 3.0 mg/kg, clonal expansion of both CD4+ and CD8+ T cells in blood was seen between baseline and week 6. In the 0.1-3.0 mg/kg groups, partial responders were among the patients with the lowest normalized peripheral clonal expansion, particularly in CD8+ T cells. The antigen specificity of the clonally expanded peripheral T cells was not determined. On average, CD8+ T cells showed more expanded clones than CD4+ T cells after ivuxolimab.

As encoded in the germline V gene, CDR1 is SGHTS while CDR2 is YDEGEE. Trimming removed 3 bases from V and 6 bases from J; the gene matches leave 12 bases unexplained. The CDR3 goes from the cysteine to the phenylalanine over 16 residues. Solely the CDR3 DNA is kept, with 48 bases framed from the first base. Patients with autoimmune disease history or receiving systemic immunosuppression were excluded from the trial. Peripheral blood for TCR sequencing was collected from all dose cohorts at baseline, on cycle 4 day 1, and on cycle 7 day 1. The samples were taken from a phase I, first-in-human, multicenter, open-label dose-escalation trial of ivuxolimab. Adults with locally advanced or metastatic head and neck squamous cell, hepatocellular, melanoma or renal cell carcinoma were enrolled in the trial. CD4+ and CD8+ T cells were sorted separately from peripheral blood before TCR sequencing. To sequence the TCRbeta CDR3 region, genomic DNA was isolated from the sorted cells. TCRbeta CDR3 regions were sequenced using the immunoSEQ Assay. What TCRdb holds here is the immuneACCESS table cut down to in-frame rearrangements. Part of the clones is not present; checked against another copy, under half of the missing clones reflect an unresolved V gene, and the others are unexplained. For this sample there are fewer than 65,000 clones; under 90% appear just once. The leading ten clones occupy approximately 5% of the sample.

The chain uses TRBV5-8 and TRBJ2-3, with 8 central nucleotides matching TRBD2. The sequencing here drew on CD4+ or CD8+ T cells sorted from blood, taken in a trial of the OX40 agonist ivuxolimab. This TCR derives from an adult with an advanced solid tumor such as melanoma, head and neck, liver or kidney cancer. CDR3 reads: CASSSGTSPSVDTQYF. The DNA sequence reads TGTGCCAGCAGCTCCGGGACTAGTCCCTCGGTGGATACGCAGTATTTT.